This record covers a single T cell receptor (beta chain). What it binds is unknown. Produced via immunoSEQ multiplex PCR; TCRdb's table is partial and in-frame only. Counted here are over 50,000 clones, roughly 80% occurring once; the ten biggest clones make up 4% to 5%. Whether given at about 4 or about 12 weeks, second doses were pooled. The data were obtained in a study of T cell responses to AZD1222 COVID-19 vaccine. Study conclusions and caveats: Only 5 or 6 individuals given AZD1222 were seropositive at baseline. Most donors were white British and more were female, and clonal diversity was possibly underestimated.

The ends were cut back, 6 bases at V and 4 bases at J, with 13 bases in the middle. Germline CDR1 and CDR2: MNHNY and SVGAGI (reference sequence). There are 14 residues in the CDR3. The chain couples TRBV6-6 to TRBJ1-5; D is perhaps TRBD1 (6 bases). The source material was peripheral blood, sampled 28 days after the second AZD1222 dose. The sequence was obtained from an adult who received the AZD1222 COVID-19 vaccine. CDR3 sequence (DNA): TGTGCCAGCAGATCCGGACAGTCGAATCAGCCCCAGCATTTT. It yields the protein CASRSGQSNQPQHF.